Each of the 30 T cell receptor beta chains below was sequenced from the same sample in a study of T cells in Graves' hyperthyroidism and ophthalmopathy. The TCR beta CDR3 regions underwent amplification using RNA transcripts as the source. TCR CDR3 regions were first amplified by RT-PCR with HTBI primers. TCRdb itself ran the multiplex PCR reads through MiXCR, one entry per CDR3 protein. The repertoire holds about 840,000 distinct CDR3 sequences, approximately 40% seen once, with approximately 8.7% in the top ten. The sample was blood. All receptors derive from a man younger than 35 with Graves' hyperthyroidism.

The chain employs TRBV7-8 and TRBJ2-2; TRBD1 matches 8 bases. J lost 0 bases, V lost 5 bases, and 8 bases had no gene match. Germline CDR1 is SGHVS and CDR2 is FQNEAQ. The CDR3 extends over 17 amino acids. CDR3 nucleotide sequence: TGTGCCAGCAGCCCAGGACGACAGGGGCCGAACACCGGGGAGCTGTTTTTT. It encodes CASSPGRQGPNTGELFF.

This clonotype was picked up a small number of times. The chain is built from TRBV6-5 and TRBJ1-4; weak D call: TRBD1 (6 bases). V was cut by 0 bases and J by 8 bases, with 13 bases left in between. This CDR3 contains 15 residues. From germline, CDR1 is MNHEY and CDR2 SVGAGI. CDR3 DNA sequence: TGTGCCAGCAGTTACTCGACACAGGGTTTCGAAAAACTGTTTTTT. Residues: CASSYSTQGFEKLFF.

The V call is TRBV20-1, the J call TRBJ1-5; no clear D gene. Germline assignment: CDR1 DFQATT and CDR2 SNEGSKA (reference sequence). The CDR3 runs to 9 residues. V lost 1 base and J lost 13, with 5 bases in between. CDR3 sequence (DNA): TGCAGTGCTAGAGGGCAACAGCATTTT. Its protein product is CSARGQQHF.

A few counts support this clonotype. The rearrangement joins TRBV29-1 to TRBJ2-2; D possibly corresponds to TRBD2 (6 bases). Germline V gene data show CDR1 as SQVTM and CDR2 as ANQGSEA. This CDR3 spans 14 amino acids. The V end was cut by 3 bases, the J end by 3 bases, with 11 bases between. The CDR3 sequence is CSVDNGEDTGELFF. DNA of the CDR3: TGCAGCGTTGATAATGGGGAGGACACCGGGGAGCTGTTTTTT.

This clonotype was observed many times. The chain recombines TRBV19 with TRBJ1-1; no definite D call. V was shortened by 5 bases and J by 4 bases, with 14 bases between the two germline ends. CDR1 is LNHDA, CDR2 SQIVND, per germline (reference sequence). The CDR3 runs 14 residues. CDR3 loop: CASSPLPGGTEAFF. In nucleotides, the CDR3 is TGTGCCAGTAGTCCCCTGCCAGGCGGCACTGAAGCTTTCTTT.

This clonotype was counted ten times or more. This sequence joins TRBV10-2 and TRBJ2-7, with D possibly TRBD2 on 6 matching bases. The CDR3 sequence is 13 residues long. With 4 bases removed from V and 6 bases from J, the gap between germline ends came to 13 bases. Germline V CDR1 and CDR2: WSHSY, SAAADI. This chain's CDR3 is CASSGIRDSEQYF. The CDR3 coding sequence is TGCGCCAGCAGTGGAATACGGGACTCCGAGCAGTACTTC.

Ten or more counts support this clonotype. The CDR3 DNA reads TGTGCCAGTAGTTTCCGCGGGGCCTCCTACGAGCAGTACTTC. The encoded protein is CASSFRGASYEQYF. The chain has TRBV19 and TRBJ2-7, with D perhaps TRBD2 (6 bases). Per germline, CDR1 LNHDA and CDR2 SQIVND (reference sequence). The ends were cut back, 5 bases at V and 0 bases at J, with 11 bases in the middle. The CDR3 length is 14 residues.

This clonotype was counted ten times or more. The V and J genes are TRBV7-2 and TRBJ1-3, with D tentatively TRBD1 (6 bases). CDR3 length equals 13 residues. Germline V gene lookup returns CDR1 SGHTA and CDR2 FQGNSA. V was clipped by 2 bases and J by 8 bases, with 10 bases between them. The CDR3 here is CASSLQGRYTIYF. In nucleotides, the CDR3 is TGTGCCAGCAGCTTACAGGGGCGGTACACCATATATTTT.

The sample holds many counts of this clonotype. The V call is TRBV2, the J call TRBJ1-2, with a possible D match to TRBD1 (5 bases). The CDR3 is made up of 14 amino acids. Germline V gene data show CDR1 as SNHLY and CDR2 as FYNNEI. Trimming pared 4 bases from V and 6 bases from J, leaving 15 bases between. The CDR3 loop reads CASSVSGRRDGYTF. The DNA of the CDR3 is TGTGCCAGCAGTGTTTCAGGGAGAAGGGATGGCTACACCTTC. Full variable domain (outside the CDR3, taken from reference TRBV2 and TRBJ1-2): EPEVTQTPSHQVTQMGQEVILRCVPISNHLYFYWYRQILGQKVEFLVSFYNNEISEKSEIFDDQFSVERPDGSNFTLKIRSTKLEDSAMYFCASSVSGRRDGYTFGSGTRLTVV.

This clonotype was recorded at least ten times. This CDR3 reads CASSSHREQYF. In DNA, the CDR3 is TGTGCCAGCAGCTCACATCGGGAGCAGTACTTC. V gene TRBV7-2 combines with J gene TRBJ2-7, with no clear D. With 4 bases removed from V and 7 bases from J, the gap between germline ends came to 8 bases. The germline V gene has CDR1 SGHTA and CDR2 FQGNSA. The CDR3 loop spans 11 amino acids.

This clonotype was counted many times. This sequence joins TRBV5-6 and TRBJ1-6; D gene unclear. Germline values: CDR1 SGHDT, CDR2 YYEEEE. V gave up 1 base and J gave up 8 bases, with 7 bases separating them. This CDR3 is built from 13 residues. The CDR3 is CASSLWSHSPLHF. As DNA, the CDR3 is TGTGCCAGCAGCTTGTGGTCGCATTCACCCCTCCACTTT. The full variable domain, with the rest looked up from reference TRBV5-6 and TRBJ1-6, is DAGVTQSPTHLIKTRGQQVTLRCSPKSGHDTVSWYQQALGQGPQFIFQYYEEEERQRGNFPDRFSGHQFPNYSSELNVNALLLGDSALYLCASSLWSHSPLHFGNGTRLTVT.

A remark on this clonotype: With a much larger clone just one base away, this may be a read error. The J gene is TRBJ2-5, the V gene TRBV10-1; D gene unclear. V gave up 4 bases and J gave up 4 bases, with 13 bases separating them. The CDR3 sequence is 14 residues long. The germline CDR1 and CDR2 sequences are WNHNN and SYGVQD (reference sequence). The CDR3 loop is CASSGFIGSETQYF. DNA for the CDR3: TGCGCCAGCAGTGGGTTCATAGGTTCAGAGACCCAGTACTTC.

The chain links TRBV19 to TRBJ1-2; D not certain. CDR3 length: 10 residues. V was pared by 8 bases and J by 8 bases, with 9 bases between. Germline CDR1 LNHDA, CDR2 SQIVND (reference sequence). CDR3 in amino acids: CASFVRGYTF. The CDR3 DNA is TGTGCCAGTTTTGTGAGGGGCTACACCTTC.

This clonotype was recorded once. The CDR3 DNA is TGTGCCAGCAGCGGCGGCCCGGGACAGTCAACACGTAACACTGAAGCTTTCTTT. Translation gives CASSGGPGQSTRNTEAFF. This chain joins TRBV9 and TRBJ1-1; 7 nucleotides agree with TRBD1. Germline V CDR1 and CDR2: SGDLS, YYNGEE. This CDR3 spans 18 amino acids. V gave up 3 bases and J gave up 2 bases; unmatched junction bases: 16.

The table lists this clonotype with a few counts. J is TRBJ1-1 and V is TRBV5-1, with TRBD1 matching over 9 bases. Per the germline V gene, CDR1 is SGHRS and CDR2 is YFSETQ. V was clipped by 1 base and J by 5 bases; unmatched bases: 9. The CDR3 spans 16 residues. The CDR3 nucleotides read TGCGCCAGCAGCTTGCGGGGACAGGGTGTTGGAACTGAAGCTTTCTTT. Protein sequence: CASSLRGQGVGTEAFF. The full variable domain, completed using reference TRBV5-1 and TRBJ1-1, is KAGVTQTPRYLIKTRGQQVTLSCSPISGHRSVSWYQQTPGQGLQFLFEYFSETQRNKGNFPGRFSGRQFSNSRSEMNVSTLELGDSALYLCASSLRGQGVGTEAFFGQGTRLTVV.

This chain joins TRBV19 and TRBJ1-3; D perhaps matches TRBD1 (5 bases). V was clipped by 5 bases and J by 1 base, with 12 bases between them. The germline V gene has CDR1 LNHDA and CDR2 SQIVND (reference sequence). CDR3 size: 15 residues. The DNA for the CDR3 is TGTGCCAGTAGTCCGGGGGGGAGATCTGGAAACACCATATATTTT. Protein: CASSPGGRSGNTIYF.

The chain recombines TRBV18 with TRBJ2-7, with 7 nucleotides matching TRBD1. Trimming removed 6 bases from V and 2 bases from J; junction bases left unmatched: 10. The V gene's germline CDR1 is KGHSH and CDR2 LQKENI. This CDR3 region has 15 residues. For the CDR3, the DNA is TGTGCCAGCTCCGCACAGGGGAAGGCAACCTACGAGCAGTACTTC. Translated: CASSAQGKATYEQYF.

This clonotype was observed a few times. The chain recombines TRBV11-3 with TRBJ2-5; possible D gene TRBD1, 5 bases. Germline assignment: CDR1 SGHNT and CDR2 YENEEA. V gave up 5 bases and J gave up 3 bases, with 10 bases separating them. The CDR3 sequence is 13 residues long. CDR3 sequence reads: CASSPPGKETQYF. CDR3 in DNA: TGTGCCAGCAGCCCGCCAGGGAAAGAGACCCAGTACTTC.

V usage is TRBV7-9 and J usage is TRBJ1-5, with a tentative D call TRBD1 (5 bases). V gave up 5 bases and J gave up 5 bases, with 13 bases separating them. Germline assignment: CDR1 SEHNR and CDR2 FQNEAQ (reference sequence). The CDR3 runs 14 residues. The chain's CDR3 is CASSLDSRHQPQHF. The CDR3 bases are TGTGCCAGCAGCCTAGACAGTAGACATCAGCCCCAGCATTTT.

This chain's CDR3 is CSARDTGEGPQWGEQYF. CDR3 DNA sequence: TGCAGTGCTAGAGATACGGGGGAGGGCCCACAGTGGGGGGAGCAGTACTTC. The chain uses TRBV20-1 and TRBJ2-7; 7 nucleotides line up with TRBD2. Trimming removed 0 bases from V and 7 bases from J; junction bases left unmatched: 18. The germline gives CDR1 DFQATT, CDR2 SNEGSKA (reference sequence). The length of the CDR3 is 17 residues.

In regard to this clonotype: Being one base from a much bigger clone, this may be a read error. This chain joins TRBV10-3 and TRBJ2-5; D possibly corresponds to TRBD2 (6 bases). CDR1 is ENHRY, CDR2 SYGVKD, per germline. The CDR3 length is 14 residues. CDR3 DNA sequence: TGTGCCATCAGTGATTCGCAGGAGGGAGAGGCCCAGTACTTC. Its protein product is CAISDSQEGEAQYF.

The chain uses TRBV7-2 and TRBJ2-5; tentative D call: TRBD2 (6 bases). This CDR3 spans 14 amino acids. Germline-derived CDR1 and CDR2 are SGHTA and FQGNSA. Trimming removed 6 bases from V and 1 base from J, with 12 bases in between. CDR3 amino acids: CASSSSVGQETQYF. The CDR3 DNA reads as TGTGCCAGCAGTTCTAGCGTGGGCCAAGAGACCCAGTACTTC.

This chain links TRBV7-9 with TRBJ2-6, with a tentative D call TRBD1 (6 bases). V lost 5 bases, J lost 5 bases, and 10 bases lay in between. The CDR3 runs to 14 residues. CDR1 is SEHNR, CDR2 FQNEAQ, per germline (reference sequence). CDR3 residues: CASSPRDRANVLTF. The CDR3 DNA reads TGTGCCAGCAGCCCTAGGGACAGGGCCAACGTCCTGACTTTC.

This chain connects TRBV7-2 to TRBJ1-3; D gene unclear. Trimming took off 6 bases at V and 5 bases at J, with 14 bases between the two ends. From germline, CDR1 is SGHTA and CDR2 FQGNSA. The CDR3 has 14 residues. CDR3 in DNA: TGTGCCAGCAGATCCGTTACGGGAAGAAACACCATATATTTT. Protein: CASRSVTGRNTIYF.

The J gene is TRBJ2-7, the V gene TRBV7-8; D is undetermined. Trimming removed 5 bases at V and 3 bases at J, with 14 bases between. In germline, CDR1 is SGHVS, CDR2 FQNEAQ. This CDR3 comprises 14 residues. The CDR3, as DNA: TGTGCCAGCAGCCCGCGTGGCAGATTCTACGAGCAGTACTTC. Its translation: CASSPRGRFYEQYF. Together with reference TRBV7-8 and TRBJ2-7, the CDR3 gives the full variable domain: GAGVSQSPRYKVAKRGQDVALRCDPISGHVSLFWYQQALGQGPEFLTYFQNEAQLDKSGLPSDRFFAERPEGSVSTLKIQRTQQEDSAVYLCASSPRGRFYEQYFGPGTRLTVT.

This sequence joins TRBV20-1 and TRBJ1-2, with 10 bases lining up with TRBD1. The length of the CDR3 is 14 residues. V lost 3 bases to trimming and J lost 3 bases; unmatched junction nucleotides: 4. Germline values: CDR1 DFQATT, CDR2 SNEGSKA (reference sequence). CDR3 coding DNA: TGCAGTGCTAGTACGGACAGGGGGGACTATGGCTACACCTTC. Translated, it gives CSASTDRGDYGYTF.

The rearrangement joins TRBV6-1 to TRBJ2-5, with a possible D match to TRBD1 (6 bases). Germline V gives CDR1 MNHNS, CDR2 SASEGT. V dropped 5 bases and J dropped 4 bases, with 14 bases sitting between them. The CDR3 has 14 amino acids. Here the CDR3 reads CASSPKQGRETQYF. The CDR3 DNA reads TGTGCCAGCAGTCCAAAACAGGGCCGAGAGACCCAGTACTTC.

This clonotype came up many times. The chain has TRBV5-1 and TRBJ2-7, with 8 nucleotides matching TRBD2. J gave up 4 bases and V 0 bases, and 6 bases lay outside the gene matches. Germline CDR1 and CDR2: SGHRS and YFSETQ. CDR3 size: 15 residues. CDR3 nucleotide sequence: TGCGCCAGCAGCTTGGGTAGCGGGGAGATTTACGAGCAGTACTTC. It is translated as CASSLGSGEIYEQYF.

The chain recombines TRBV15 with TRBJ1-1, with D unresolved. Germline-derived CDR1 and CDR2 are LNHNV and YYDKDF (reference sequence). V was pared by 3 bases and J by 1 base, with 12 bases between. The CDR3 is 15 amino acids. The DNA of the CDR3 is TGTGCCACCAGCAGCTTGGGCAGGAGGAACACTGAAGCTTTCTTT. Translation: CATSSLGRRNTEAFF.

The chain recombines TRBV19 with TRBJ2-2; a possible D gene is TRBD2 (5 bases). The CDR3 is 14 amino acids. The V and J ends lost 7 bases and 6 bases respectively, with 15 bases between them. Germline V gene data show CDR1 as LNHDA and CDR2 as SQIVND (reference sequence). CDR3 amino acids: CASIPRGYAGELFF. The CDR3 DNA reads TGTGCCAGTATACCCCGGGGTTACGCCGGGGAGCTGTTTTTT.